This TCR beta chain was retrieved from a study of T cells in Graves' hyperthyroidism and ophthalmopathy. Aged 18 to 65, the patients had hyperthyroidism that was newly diagnosed and had lasted under 2 months. The study based diagnoses on clinical symptoms, serum thyroxine and TRAb, thyroid ultrasound and orbital computed tomography. This CDR3 spans 15 amino acids. From germline, CDR1 is KGHDR and CDR2 SFDVKD. The trim removed 3 bases at V and 1 base at J, leaving 3 bases unmatched. Amplified TCR beta CDR3 regions derived from RNA transcripts. A set of HTBI primers served as the primers for a first-round RT-PCR of the TCR CDR3. TCRdb reprocessed the multiplex PCR reads with MiXCR, giving one entry per CDR3 protein. The sample shows around 350,000 distinct CDR3 sequences, more than 20% of them seen only once.

The rearrangement links TRBV24-1 to TRBJ2-3; the match to TRBD1 covers 7 bases. Sequencing was carried out using blood. The receptor was isolated from a man aged 50-59 years with Graves' hyperthyroidism. Here the CDR3 reads CATSDAGQGTDTQYF. In DNA form, the CDR3 reads TGTGCCACCAGTGATGCTGGACAGGGCACAGATACGCAGTATTTT.